The 16 T cell receptor beta chains presented below share a single source sample, sequenced in a study of CD8+CD57+ T cells in acquired aplastic anemia. Patients picked for sequencing had shown CD8+CD57+ cell expansion detected by flow cytometry. TCR beta VDJ combinations and CDR3 sequences were profiled from genomic DNA. MiXCR was run by TCRdb on the reads, yielding one entry per CDR3 protein. The sample includes a few hundred thousand distinct CDR3 sequences, 25% to 40% seen only once; the top ten take 0.82%. The sequenced sample consisted of sorted CD4+, CD8+, or CD8+CD57+ T cells (not recorded which) from PBMCs. The receptors shown here come from a human donor with aplastic anemia.

This clonotype was recorded a few times. The rearrangement joins TRBV2 to TRBJ2-1, with a possible D match to TRBD2 (5 bases). V lost 1 base and J 4 bases, leaving 11 bases between the germline ends. Germline V gene lookup returns CDR1 SNHLY and CDR2 FYNNEI. The CDR3 loop spans 15 amino acids. This CDR3 reads CASSEGGFRYNEQFF. The CDR3 nucleotides read TGTGCCAGCAGTGAAGGAGGGTTCCGTTACAATGAGCAGTTCTTC.

Details on this clonotype: At one end the junction does not follow the germline gene, possibly because of a read error. The V and J genes are TRBV5-1 and TRBJ2-7; D might be TRBD1 (7 bases). Germline lookup yields CDR1 SGHRS and CDR2 YFSETQ. There are 15 residues in the CDR3. CDR3 nucleotides: TGCGCCAGCAGGTTGGGGGGACAGAACACCTACGAGCAGTACTTC. Its protein is CASRLGGQNTYEQYF. Using reference TRBV5-1 and TRBJ2-7 for the parts outside the CDR3, the full variable domain is KAGVTQTPRYLIKTRGQQVTLSCSPISGHRSVSWYQQTPGQGLQFLFEYFSETQRNKGNFPGRFSGRQFSNSRSEMNVSTLELGDSALYLCASRLGGQNTYEQYFGPGTRLTVT.

This clonotype was seen a few times. A read error may be the cause here, since a much bigger clone is one base away. As the CDR3 is not closed by the conserved phenylalanine or tryptophan, this likely results from a read error. V gene TRBV7-6 combines with J gene TRBJ2-7, with D maybe TRBD2 (5 bases). Germline V lookup: CDR1 SGHVS, CDR2 FNYEAQ. The CDR3 totals 13 residues. V lost 5 bases and J 6 bases, leaving 14 bases between the germline ends. DNA of the CDR3: TGTGCCAGCAGCAGTAGGCCCGGGGTCGAGCAGTACCTC. The encoded protein is CASSSRPGVEQYL.

The V call is TRBV9, the J call TRBJ1-3, with D possibly TRBD1 on 6 matching bases. The germline gives CDR1 SGDLS, CDR2 YYNGEE. The CDR3 is 15 residues long. V shed 1 base and J shed 4 bases, with 12 bases lying between them. The CDR3: CASSVSGGTGNTIYF. CDR3 nucleotide sequence: TGTGCCAGCAGCGTATCAGGAGGGACAGGAAACACCATATATTTT.

Only a few counts were recorded for this clonotype. This chain joins TRBV2 and TRBJ1-1; no clear D. CDR3 size: 14 residues. Germline V lookup: CDR1 SNHLY, CDR2 FYNNEI. The V end was cut by 6 bases, the J end by 2 bases, with 13 bases between. CDR3 protein: CASSSNLFNTEAFF. DNA of the CDR3: TGTGCCAGCAGCTCTAATCTCTTTAACACTGAAGCTTTCTTT. Complete variable domain (other parts from reference TRBV2 and TRBJ1-1): EPEVTQTPSHQVTQMGQEVILRCVPISNHLYFYWYRQILGQKVEFLVSFYNNEISEKSEIFDDQFSVERPDGSNFTLKIRSTKLEDSAMYFCASSSNLFNTEAFFGQGTRLTVV.

Concerning this clonotype: The CDR3 carries no conserved terminal phenylalanine or tryptophan, so it likely arises from a read error. The chain recombines TRBV5-4 with TRBJ2-7; possible D gene TRBD2, 5 bases. The CDR3 covers 14 residues. The germline V and J ends were trimmed by 3 bases and 5 bases, with 15 bases remaining between them. Looked up from germline, CDR1 is SGHNT and CDR2 is YYREEE (reference sequence). The CDR3 loop is CASSSEPLGDEQYL. Written as DNA, the CDR3 is TGTGCCAGCAGCTCGGAGCCTCTCGGGGACGAGCAGTACCTC.

This clonotype has a handful of counts. The chain combines TRBV9 with TRBJ2-5; D remains ambiguous. The CDR3 has 15 amino acids. Trimming shortened V by 4 bases and J by 3 bases, and 16 bases separated the two germline ends. From germline, CDR1 is SGDLS and CDR2 YYNGEE. The CDR3 reads CASSPYVGNEETQYF. The CDR3 nucleotides read TGTGCCAGCAGCCCCTACGTGGGGAACGAAGAGACCCAGTACTTC.

The sample holds a few counts of this clonotype. The gene calls are TRBV28 and TRBJ2-7; D is ambiguous. The CDR3 totals 14 residues. V lost 3 bases, J lost 0 bases, and 9 bases lay in between. Germline V gene lookup returns CDR1 MDHEN and CDR2 SYDVKM. CDR3 coding DNA: TGTGCCAGCAGTTTTTCGGCCAACTCCTACGAGCAGTACTTC. Residues: CASSFSANSYEQYF.

This clonotype was seen a handful of times. V usage is TRBV29-1 and J usage is TRBJ1-2; weak D call: TRBD1 (5 bases). V dropped 3 bases and J dropped 6 bases, with 11 bases sitting between them. Germline CDR1 SQVTM, CDR2 ANQGSEA. The length of the CDR3 is 12 residues. CDR3 protein: CSVDPGADGYTF. The CDR3 nucleotides read TGCAGCGTTGATCCCGGGGCGGATGGCTACACCTTC.

This clonotype was counted ten times or more. The gene calls are TRBV2 and TRBJ1-2, with a tentative D call TRBD1 (5 bases). CDR1 is SNHLY, CDR2 FYNNEI, per germline. Trimming pared 6 bases from V and 8 bases from J, leaving 13 bases between. There are 12 residues in the CDR3. In DNA, the CDR3 is TGTGCCAGCAGCCGGGACTATAGGGGCTACACCTTC. It translates to CASSRDYRGYTF.

The V call is TRBV7-3, the J call TRBJ2-7; tentative D call: TRBD2 (5 bases). The germline V gene encodes CDR1 SGHTA and CDR2 FQGTGA. The length of the CDR3 is 14 residues. Trimming took 5 bases from V and 5 from J, leaving 16 bases between them. The CDR3 sequence is CASSPTGSQNEQYF. CDR3 in DNA: TGTGCCAGCAGCCCAACGGGGAGCCAGAACGAGCAGTACTTC. Together with reference TRBV7-3 and TRBJ2-7, the CDR3 gives the full variable domain: GAGVSQTPSNKVTEKGKYVELRCDPISGHTALYWYRQSLGQGPEFLIYFQGTGAADDSGLPNDRFFAVRPEGSVSTLKIQRTERGDSAVYLCASSPTGSQNEQYFGPGTRLTVT.

The V gene is TRBV11-2, the J gene TRBJ2-2; D uncertain. Germline V gene data show CDR1 as SGHAT and CDR2 as FQNNGV. The CDR3 is 16 amino acids. V dropped 0 bases and J dropped 7 bases, with 15 bases sitting between them. CDR3 DNA: TGTGCCAGCAGCTTAGATCAGGACCCCTTTAGCGGGGAGCTGTTTTTT. Its translation: CASSLDQDPFSGELFF. Full variable domain (outside the CDR3, taken from reference TRBV11-2 and TRBJ2-2): EAGVAQSPRYKIIEKRQSVAFWCNPISGHATLYWYQQILGQGPKLLIQFQNNGVVDDSQLPKDRFSAERLKGVDSTLKIQPAKLEDSAVYLCASSLDQDPFSGELFFGEGSRLTVL.

This clonotype came up once. The CDR3 nucleotides are TGTGCCAGTAGTCCTCGGACAGGGATCTACGAGCAGTACTTC. This codes for CASSPRTGIYEQYF. J is TRBJ2-7 and V is TRBV19; the match to TRBD1 covers 8 bases. The junction had 6 bases not matched to a gene; V was cut back by 5 bases and J by 3 bases. The CDR3 contains 14 residues. Germline V lookup: CDR1 LNHDA, CDR2 SQIVND (reference sequence).

This clonotype was recorded many times. The chain uses TRBV29-1 and TRBJ2-1; TRBD2 aligns across 8 bases. This CDR3 contains 12 residues. The V gene's germline CDR1 is SQVTM and CDR2 ANQGSEA. J lost 6 bases, V lost 6 bases, and 4 bases had no gene match. The CDR3, as DNA: TGCAGCGTGGGGAGCGGGAGCAATGAGCAGTTCTTC. It is translated as CSVGSGSNEQFF.

V gene TRBV12-3 or TRBV12-4 combines with J gene TRBJ2-7, with 9 bases fitting TRBD1. This CDR3 has 15 amino acids. Trimming cost V 5 bases and J 6 bases; bases outside gene matches: 11. The CDR3 nucleotides are TGTGCCAGCAGTCGTTTATGGGACAGGGAAGGCGAGCAGTACTTC. As protein: CASSRLWDREGEQYF.

The rearrangement uses TRBV29-1 and TRBJ2-7; D gene ambiguous. Germline-derived CDR1 and CDR2 are SQVTM and ANQGSEA. The CDR3 totals 10 residues. V was trimmed by 4 bases and J by 4 bases, leaving 5 bases between them. The CDR3: CSVGDYEQYF. The CDR3 nucleotides read TGCAGCGTTGGCGATTACGAGCAGTACTTC.